The source of this T cell receptor beta chain is a study of cytomegalovirus exposure and HLA in healthy donors. General study points: In vitro testing confirmed a few CMV-associated chains as specific for CMV antigens. The productive fraction for most TCR beta V segments was about 87% or about 30% in an earlier analysis.

The CDR3 length is 13 residues. Germline trimming cut 5 bases from V and 11 bases from J; bases unmatched to any gene: 9. Germline V gene sequence: CDR1 SGHTA, CDR2 FQGNSA. The donors gave bone marrow, and they were healthy. Vbeta (60) and Jbeta (13) primers were used in the PCR. The method was immunoSEQ multiplex PCR; TCRdb's version includes in-frame clones alone and lacks a portion of them. The table records about 85,000 clones, about 70% of them present only once. As to this clone: Its antigen is as yet unknown.

The V call is TRBV7-2, the J call TRBJ1-2; TRBD1 agrees at 9 bases. Sample: PBMCs. The clonotype originates from a man aged 25-40 years in good health and CMV-seronegative. CDR3 sequence reads: CASSKEDRGGYTF. As DNA, the CDR3 is TGTGCCAGCAGCAAAGAAGACAGGGGGGGATACACCTTC. The whole variable domain, filled in from reference TRBV7-2 and TRBJ1-2, reads GAGVSQSPSNKVTEKGKDVELRCDPISGHTALYWYRQSLGQGLEFLIYFQGNSAPDKSGLPSDRFSAERTGGSVSTLTIQRTQQEDSAVYLCASSKEDRGGYTFGSGTRLTVV.